This T cell receptor (beta chain) was documented in a study of cytomegalovirus exposure and HLA in healthy donors. A word on this clone: The target antigen is unknown.

Whole-study findings and limits: It was about 180 TCR beta chains that were listed as cytomegalovirus-associated. A later analysis appeared to link common viral pathogens to several of the most significant clusters. Accurate prediction of HLA-A and HLA-B alleles (for most subjects) was reportedly achieved from TCR beta sequences.

There were likely unrecorded immune exposures, though donors were nominally healthy when sampled. The V gene's germline CDR1 is GTSNPN and CDR2 SVGIG (reference sequence). Trimming shortened V by 0 bases and J by 7 bases, and 16 bases separated the two germline ends. The CDR3 sequence is 15 residues long. Researchers ran the PCR with 60 Vbeta and 13 Jbeta primers. The protocol was immunoSEQ multiplex PCR, while the TCRdb copy is restricted to in-frame clones and leaves out a portion. Of roughly 250,000 clones listed, approximately 85% are singletons. J is TRBJ1-5 and V is TRBV30; weak D call: TRBD1 (6 bases). The specimen sequenced was PBMCs. This clonotype originated in a woman aged 40 to 49 in good health and CMV-seropositive. This CDR3 reads CAWSVQFGGAQPQHF. In DNA, the CDR3 is TGTGCCTGGAGTGTTCAGTTTGGGGGCGCCCAGCCCCAGCATTTT.